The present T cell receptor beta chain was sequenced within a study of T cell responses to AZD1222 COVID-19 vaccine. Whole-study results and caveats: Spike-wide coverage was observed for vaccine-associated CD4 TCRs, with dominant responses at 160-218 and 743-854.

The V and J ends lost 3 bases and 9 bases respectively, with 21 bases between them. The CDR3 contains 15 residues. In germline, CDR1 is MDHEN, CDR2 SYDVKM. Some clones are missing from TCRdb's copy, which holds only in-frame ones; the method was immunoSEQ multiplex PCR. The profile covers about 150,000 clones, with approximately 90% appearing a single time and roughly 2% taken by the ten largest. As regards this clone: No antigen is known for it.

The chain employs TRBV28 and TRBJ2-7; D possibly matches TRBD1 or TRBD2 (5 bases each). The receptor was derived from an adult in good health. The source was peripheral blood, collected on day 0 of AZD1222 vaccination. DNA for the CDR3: TGTGCCAGCAGTTTGCCCGTTGGACTGGGGCCCCCGCAGTACTTC. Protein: CASSLPVGLGPPQYF.